The 12 T cell receptor beta chains presented below share a single source sample, sequenced in a study of blood T cells in healthy people across ages. Combining a sample-barcoded 5' primer with a J-beta primer mix, a second PCR ran for roughly 6 to 12 cycles. TCRdb reanalysed the 5' RACE reads using MiXCR and keeps one entry per CDR3 protein. The sample consists of about 540,000 distinct CDR3 sequences, less than 25% of them appearing once. The same sample was also studied in work on T cells of mothers and their children.

Sequenced: blood. The receptor source for this set is a boy younger than 18 in good health.

CDR3 loop: CASARGEQETQYF. The DNA of the CDR3 is TGTGCCAGCGCCAGGGGGGAACAAGAGACCCAGTACTTC. V gene TRBV7-3 combines with J gene TRBJ2-5; D might be TRBD1 (7 bases). The CDR3 contains 13 residues. Germline values: CDR1 SGHTA, CDR2 FQGTGA. Deletions cut 8 bases from V and 2 bases from J, with 12 bases between.

This clonotype was counted at least ten times. The chain carries TRBV29-1 and TRBJ1-4; tentative D call: TRBD1 (6 bases). V dropped 6 bases and J dropped 7 bases, with 15 bases sitting between them. CDR3 length: 13 residues. CDR1 is SQVTM, CDR2 ANQGSEA, per germline. The CDR3 bases are TGCAGCGTGGGGGCACCTTTGACTGAAAAACTGTTTTTT. It codes for CSVGAPLTEKLFF. Together with reference TRBV29-1 and TRBJ1-4, the CDR3 gives the full variable domain: SAVISQKPSRDICQRGTSLTIQCQVDSQVTMMFWYRQQPGQSLTLIATANQGSEATYESGFVIDKFPISRPNLTFSTLTVSNMSPEDSSIYLCSVGAPLTEKLFFGSGTQLSVL.

This clonotype has a handful of counts. The chain has TRBV29-1 and TRBJ1-2; TRBD1 aligns across 7 bases. This CDR3 spans 13 amino acids. The V segment lost 4 bases and the J segment 2 bases; nucleotides outside the gene matches: 4. Per germline, CDR1 SQVTM and CDR2 ANQGSEA. The CDR3 region has the DNA TGCAGCGTTGCCGACAGGGTCAACTATGGCTACACCTTC. It translates to CSVADRVNYGYTF. Drawing the rest from reference TRBV29-1 and TRBJ1-2, the complete variable domain is SAVISQKPSRDICQRGTSLTIQCQVDSQVTMMFWYRQQPGQSLTLIATANQGSEATYESGFVIDKFPISRPNLTFSTLTVSNMSPEDSSIYLCSVADRVNYGYTFGSGTRLTVV.

The V call is TRBV14, the J call TRBJ2-1, with 8 bases lining up with TRBD1. The J call is uncertain, as TRBJ2-7 better fits the DNA end. The CDR3 loop spans 15 amino acids. The germline CDR1 and CDR2 sequences are SGHDN and FVKESK. The CDR3 region is CASSLRGRRFYEQYF. For the CDR3, the DNA is TGTGCCAGCAGCCTCAGGGGGCGACGTTTTTACGAGCAGTACTTC.

The chain couples TRBV7-2 to TRBJ2-7, with D perhaps matching TRBD2 (5 bases). Trimming pared 7 bases from V and 0 bases from J, leaving 16 bases between. The CDR3 covers 15 residues. Germline loops: CDR1 SGHTA, CDR2 FQGNSA. In DNA, the CDR3 is TGTGCCAGCAAGTGGGATCTCGGAGGCTCCTACGAGCAGTACTTC. Translation gives CASKWDLGGSYEQYF.

With respect to this clonotype: Germline is not matched at one junction end, which may reflect a read error. V gene TRBV7-2 combines with J gene TRBJ1-3; D is unresolved. Germline V gene lookup returns CDR1 SGHTA and CDR2 FQGNSA. This CDR3 has 16 amino acids. The CDR3 DNA sequence: TGTGCCAGCAGCTTAGCCGGCCTACTCTCTGGAAACATCATATATTTT. Protein sequence: CASSLAGLLSGNIIYF.

The rearrangement links TRBV28 to TRBJ2-5; the D is unclear. Germline V gives CDR1 MDHEN, CDR2 SYDVKM. V was pared by 6 bases and J by 5 bases, with 16 bases between. CDR3 length equals 14 residues. This CDR3 is CASSPEARWETQYF. The DNA of the CDR3 is TGTGCCAGCAGCCCGGAAGCGAGGTGGGAGACCCAGTACTTC.

This clonotype came up once. The chain couples TRBV4-1 to TRBJ2-7; D is unclear. CDR3 size: 17 residues. Trimming shortened V by 0 bases and J by 1 base, and 16 bases separated the two germline ends. CDR1 and CDR2 from the germline V gene are MGHRA and YSYEKL. CDR3 region: CASSQDSEPALSYEQYF. The CDR3 coding sequence is TGCGCCAGCAGCCAAGATTCAGAGCCGGCCCTATCCTACGAGCAGTACTTC.

This clonotype has a single count. CDR3 in amino acids: CSVESGGQNTQYF. DNA for the CDR3: TGCAGCGTTGAATCCGGGGGGCAAAATACGCAGTATTTT. The chain recombines TRBV29-1 with TRBJ2-3; a weak D match, TRBD2 (7 bases). Germline V gives CDR1 SQVTM, CDR2 ANQGSEA. V lost 2 bases, J lost 7 bases, and 13 bases lay in between. This CDR3 contains 13 residues.

The genes are TRBV7-9 and TRBJ2-5; D is undetermined. The CDR3 contains 15 residues. Germline CDR1 and CDR2: SEHNR and FQNEAQ (reference sequence). The V gene lost 4 bases and the J gene lost 1 base, with 13 bases spanning the gap. In DNA form, the CDR3 reads TGTGCCAGCAGCTCTACCACACGGCCCCAAGAGACCCAGTACTTC. As protein: CASSSTTRPQETQYF. The complete variable domain, with remaining parts taken from reference TRBV7-9 and TRBJ2-5, reads DTGVSQNPRHKITKRGQNVTFRCDPISEHNRLYWYRQTLGQGPEFLTYFQNEAQLEKSRLLSDRFSAERPKGSFSTLEIQRTEQGDSAMYLCASSSTTRPQETQYFGPGTRLLVL.

This clonotype was observed a few times. The chain carries TRBV9 and TRBJ2-1; D is unresolved. Gene TRBJ2-7 matches the end of the DNA better, so the J call may be wrong. CDR3 length: 15 amino acids. CDR1 and CDR2 (germline): SGDLS, YYNGEE. The CDR3 DNA is TGTGCCAGCAGCGTGGATCCGGGCCACTCCTACGAGCAGTACTTC. Translated: CASSVDPGHSYEQYF.

This clonotype has a handful of counts. J is TRBJ2-1 and V is TRBV20-1; TRBD2 aligns across 15 bases. The CDR3 is 16 residues long. The V gene end was trimmed by 5 bases and the J gene end by 4 bases; junction bases not matched to a gene: 6. Germline V gene lookup returns CDR1 DFQATT and CDR2 SNEGSKA (reference sequence). The CDR3 DNA reads as TGCAGTGCTCGGACTAGCGGGAGGGCCTGGTACAATGAGCAGTTCTTC. Translating it yields CSARTSGRAWYNEQFF.